Below are 22 T cell receptor beta chains sequenced from a single sample in a study of T cells after somatic rescue of genetic block. TCRdb keeps only in-frame clones here, not all; method: immunoSEQ multiplex PCR. The sample has under 150,000 clones, about 90% seen once. Sequencing input: peripheral blood mononuclear cells (PBMCs). The receptor source for this set is a woman between 18 and 29 years old.

V and J are TRBV5-4 and TRBJ2-3, with a possible D match to TRBD1 (6 bases). Looked up from germline, CDR1 is SGHNT and CDR2 is YYREEE (reference sequence). The CDR3 totals 14 residues. The V gene lost 4 bases and the J gene lost 0 bases, with 9 bases spanning the gap. The CDR3 DNA reads TGTGCCAGCAGCCTCGGACAGAGCACAGATACGCAGTATTTT. It encodes CASSLGQSTDTQYF.

The chain couples TRBV6-4 to TRBJ2-3; 15 bases align to TRBD2. The V and J ends lost 5 bases and 3 bases, in that order; junction bases with no gene match: 3. This CDR3 comprises 16 residues. Per the germline V gene, CDR1 is MRHNA and CDR2 is SNTAGT. The CDR3 sequence is CASSPGLAGGTDTQYF. CDR3 sequence (DNA): TGTGCCAGCAGTCCGGGACTAGCGGGGGGAACAGATACGCAGTATTTT.

This rearrangement joins TRBV7-2 to TRBJ2-1, with 11 bases matching TRBD2. This CDR3 is built from 16 residues. V was clipped by 4 bases and J by 0 bases; unmatched bases: 2. Germline CDR1 SGHTA, CDR2 FQGNSA. The CDR3 coding sequence is TGTGCCAGCAGCTCCGGGACTAGCGGCTCCTACAATGAGCAGTTCTTC. Its protein is CASSSGTSGSYNEQFF.

The chain employs TRBV6-1 and TRBJ1-2; no clear D. CDR1 MNHNS and CDR2 SASEGT come from the germline V gene. Trimming pared 5 bases from V and 0 bases from J, leaving 10 bases between. The CDR3 runs 14 residues. CDR3 sequence reads: CASSPTWANYGYTF. The DNA of the CDR3 is TGTGCCAGCAGTCCTACGTGGGCTAACTATGGCTACACCTTC.

The rearrangement joins TRBV10-3 to TRBJ1-1; 7 bases map to TRBD1. The length of the CDR3 is 15 residues. V lost 10 bases to trimming and J lost 1 base; unmatched junction nucleotides: 12. Germline lookup yields CDR1 ENHRY and CDR2 SYGVKD. CDR3 DNA sequence: TGTGCCACCTTTGACAGGGATCTCTCGAACACTGAAGCTTTCTTT. This gives the protein CATFDRDLSNTEAFF.

V is TRBV28 and J is TRBJ1-3; TRBD1 agrees at 7 bases. V trimming: 5 bases; J trimming: 3 bases; junction bases outside the gene matches: 7. CDR3 length: 15 residues. Germline values: CDR1 MDHEN, CDR2 SYDVKM. CDR3 in DNA: TGTGCCAGCAGTCCATGGGACAGTGGTGGAAACACCATATATTTT. It translates to CASSPWDSGGNTIYF.

The chain uses TRBV29-1 and TRBJ2-7, with a weak D call TRBD2 (6 bases). With 6 bases removed from V and 1 base from J, the gap between germline ends came to 16 bases. This CDR3 is 14 amino acids long. Germline loops: CDR1 SQVTM, CDR2 ANQGSEA. CDR3 sequence (DNA): TGCAGCGTGGGAGGTGCCGGGTTTTCCTACGAGCAGTACTTC. This gives the protein CSVGGAGFSYEQYF.

This chain joins TRBV7-9 and TRBJ1-1; 9 bases fit TRBD1. J gave up 4 bases and V 5 bases, and 8 bases lay outside the gene matches. The CDR3 length is 15 residues. The V gene's germline CDR1 is SEHNR and CDR2 FQNEAQ (reference sequence). The DNA for the CDR3 is TGTGCCAGCAGCCCCGGGGGACAGGGAGGCACTGAAGCTTTCTTT. Translation gives CASSPGGQGGTEAFF.

The V call is TRBV18, the J call TRBJ2-7; 7 bases fit TRBD2. V was clipped by 3 bases and J by 4 bases; unmatched bases: 6. CDR3 length: 14 residues. The germline CDR1 and CDR2 sequences are KGHSH and LQKENI. The CDR3 is CASSPAVGGYEQYF. CDR3 sequence (DNA): TGTGCCAGCTCACCCGCGGTGGGGGGGTACGAGCAGTACTTC. The full variable domain, with the rest looked up from reference TRBV18 and TRBJ2-7, is NAGVMQNPRHLVRRRGQEARLRCSPMKGHSHVYWYRQLPEEGLKFMVYLQKENIIDESGMPKERFSAEFPKEGPSILRIQQVVRGDSAAYFCASSPAVGGYEQYFGPGTRLTVT.

This chain connects TRBV28 to TRBJ2-7, with D tentatively TRBD1 (5 bases). CDR1 is MDHEN, CDR2 SYDVKM, per germline. There are 12 residues in the CDR3. V shed 3 bases and J shed 4 bases, with 7 bases lying between them. As DNA, the CDR3 is TGTGCCAGCAGTTTTGCAGGGTACGAGCAGTACTTC. This sequence encodes CASSFAGYEQYF.

The gene calls are TRBV9 and TRBJ2-7; D possibly matches TRBD1 or TRBD2 (5 bases each). This CDR3 region has 15 residues. With 5 bases removed from V and 5 bases from J, the gap between germline ends came to 20 bases. Germline V gene data show CDR1 as SGDLS and CDR2 as YYNGEE. CDR3 sequence: CASSTAGTVINEQYF. DNA for the CDR3: TGTGCCAGCAGTACGGCCGGGACGGTGATCAACGAGCAGTACTTC.

CDR3 sequence (DNA): TGTGCCAGCAGCCCCTCCTTCTATACGCAGTATTTT. It encodes CASSPSFYTQYF. The chain joins TRBV7-2 to TRBJ2-3; no definite D call. The ends were cut back, 5 bases at V and 7 bases at J, with 10 bases in the middle. From germline, CDR1 is SGHTA and CDR2 FQGNSA. The CDR3 is 12 amino acids.

The chain employs TRBV27 and TRBJ1-4; 9 nucleotides align to TRBD1. V dropped 5 bases and J dropped 8; count of bases not matched to a gene: 6. The CDR3 consists of 14 residues. Looked up from germline, CDR1 is MNHEY and CDR2 is SMNVEV (reference sequence). The DNA of the CDR3 is TGTGCCAGCAGTCCGGGGACAGGGCACGAAAAACTGTTTTTT. It codes for CASSPGTGHEKLFF.

A single count supports this clone. The chain has TRBV6-6 and TRBJ2-3, with 9 bases lining up with TRBD1. The germline V gene has CDR1 MNHNY and CDR2 SVGAGI (reference sequence). This CDR3 has 14 residues. J was trimmed by 2 bases and V by 11 bases; bases with no gene match: 8. The CDR3 DNA is TGTGCCGTCAACAGGGGGCCAGTCACAGATACGCAGTATTTT. It codes for CAVNRGPVTDTQYF.

V usage is TRBV18 and J usage is TRBJ2-1; TRBD2 aligns across 10 bases. This CDR3 contains 16 residues. J gave up 9 bases and V 2 bases, and 10 bases lay outside the gene matches. Germline V gives CDR1 KGHSH, CDR2 LQKENI. Here the CDR3 reads CASSPSRAGGPGEQFF. CDR3 sequence (DNA): TGTGCCAGCTCACCAAGCCGAGCGGGGGGGCCGGGTGAGCAGTTCTTC.

This chain connects TRBV4-3 to TRBJ2-1; 7 bases map to TRBD1. This CDR3 spans 18 amino acids. V shed 1 base, J shed 2 bases, and the junction held 11 bases outside the gene matches. Germline values: CDR1 LGHNA, CDR2 YSLEER. The CDR3 DNA reads as TGCGCCAGCAGCCAAGGCTATCACGGGACAGATCCCTACAATGAGCAGTTCTTC. It is translated as CASSQGYHGTDPYNEQFF.

This clone appeared a single time. V usage is TRBV27 and J usage is TRBJ2-7; 10 bases match TRBD1. CDR1 and CDR2 (germline): MNHEY, SMNVEV (reference sequence). Germline trimming cut 4 bases from V and 0 bases from J; bases unmatched to any gene: 3. This CDR3 is 15 amino acids long. CDR3 in DNA: TGTGCCAGCAGTTGGACAGGGGGGATCTCCTACGAGCAGTACTTC. Residues: CASSWTGGISYEQYF.

V gene TRBV10-1 combines with J gene TRBJ2-3; D not certain. CDR3 length equals 15 residues. V shed 3 bases and J shed 2 bases, with 12 bases lying between them. In germline, CDR1 is WNHNN, CDR2 SYGVQD (reference sequence). The CDR3 region is CASSDNTTTTDTQYF. The CDR3 region has the DNA TGCGCCAGCAGTGACAATACTACAACCACAGATACGCAGTATTTT.

The chain is built from TRBV7-3 and TRBJ1-1; D perhaps matches TRBD1 (6 bases). V was trimmed by 5 bases and J by 1 base, leaving 14 bases between them. This CDR3 is built from 15 residues. From germline, CDR1 is SGHTA and CDR2 FQGTGA. This CDR3 reads CASSQTPTGNTEAFF. DNA of the CDR3: TGTGCCAGCAGCCAAACCCCGACAGGGAACACTGAAGCTTTCTTT.

The chain employs TRBV30 and TRBJ1-5, with no clear D. Trimming left V 0 bases short and J 5 bases short, with 11 bases between. The germline V gene encodes CDR1 GTSNPN and CDR2 SVGIG (reference sequence). The CDR3 is made up of 14 amino acids. CDR3 bases: TGTGCCTGGAGTGTAGCGGGTAGATATCAGCCCCAGCATTTT. Amino acid sequence: CAWSVAGRYQPQHF.

The V call is TRBV5-1, the J call TRBJ2-7; no definite D call. Trimming took 0 bases from V and 2 from J, leaving 12 bases between them. This CDR3 comprises 15 residues. Per germline, CDR1 SGHRS and CDR2 YFSETQ. In DNA form, the CDR3 reads TGCGCCAGCAGCTTGGATCCCGGGTCGGCCTACGAGCAGTACTTC. This codes for CASSLDPGSAYEQYF.

This sequence joins TRBV9 and TRBJ1-2; D gene ambiguous. CDR1 is SGDLS and CDR2 is YYNGEE in the germline V gene. This CDR3 is built from 15 residues. The germline V and J ends were trimmed by 0 bases and 3 bases, with 12 bases remaining between them. The CDR3 loop reads CASSVGRGIDYGYTF. CDR3 DNA sequence: TGTGCCAGCAGCGTAGGGCGGGGTATCGACTATGGCTACACCTTC.